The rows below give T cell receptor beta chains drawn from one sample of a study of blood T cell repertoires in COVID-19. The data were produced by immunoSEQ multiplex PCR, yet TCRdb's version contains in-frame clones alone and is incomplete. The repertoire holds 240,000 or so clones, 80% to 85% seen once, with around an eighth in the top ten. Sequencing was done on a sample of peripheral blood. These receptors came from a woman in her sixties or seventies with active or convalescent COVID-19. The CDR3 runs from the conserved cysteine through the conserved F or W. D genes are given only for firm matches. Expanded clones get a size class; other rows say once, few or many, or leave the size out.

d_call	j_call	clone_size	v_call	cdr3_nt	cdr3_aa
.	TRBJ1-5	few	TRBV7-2	TGTGCCAGCAGCCCGGGACATACCAATCAGCCCCAGCATTTT	CASSPGHTNQPQHF
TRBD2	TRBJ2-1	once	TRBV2	TGTGCCAGCACCCAAGGGACTAGCGGGGTCAATGAGCAGTTCTTC	CASTQGTSGVNEQFF
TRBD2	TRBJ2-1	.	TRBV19	TGTGCCAGTAGTAAGGGACTAGCATACAATGAGCAGTTCTTC	CASSKGLAYNEQFF
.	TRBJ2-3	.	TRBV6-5	TGTGCCACCAGGACGGGAAGCACAGATACGCAGTATTTT	CATRTGSTDTQYF
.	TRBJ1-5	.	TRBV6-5	TGTGCCAGCAGTCGCAACAGGGAGAATCAGCCCCAGCATTTT	CASSRNRENQPQHF
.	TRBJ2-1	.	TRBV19	TGTGCCAGTAGTGCTGGACTGCTTTCCTACAATGAGCAGTTCTTC	CASSAGLLSYNEQFF
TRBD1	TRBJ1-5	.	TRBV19	TGTGCCAGTAGGGGGACAGGGAATCAGCCCCAGCATTTT	CASRGTGNQPQHF
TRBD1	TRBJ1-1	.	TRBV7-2	TGTGCCAGCAGCTCCGATTTACGACAGGGCTGGGCTTTCTTT	CASSSDLRQGWAFF
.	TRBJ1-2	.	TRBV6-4	TGTGCCAGCAGTGATGGGCAGGGGAACTATGGCTACACCTTC	CASSDGQGNYGYTF
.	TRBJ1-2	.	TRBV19	TGTGCCAGTAGCAGTGGAGACTATGGCTACACCTTC	CASSSGDYGYTF
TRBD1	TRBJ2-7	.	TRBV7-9	TGTGCCAGCAGCCGGGACAGTGCCTACGAGCAGTACTTC	CASSRDSAYEQYF
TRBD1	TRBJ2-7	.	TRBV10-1	TGCGCCAGCAGTGACAGGGGGAGCGAGCAGTACTTC	CASSDRGSEQYF
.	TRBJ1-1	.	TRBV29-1	TGCAGCGTTGAGTTACGGTCGTACACTGAAGCTTTCTTT	CSVELRSYTEAFF
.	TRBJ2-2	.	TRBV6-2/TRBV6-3	TGTGCCAGCAGTTACCCCTTGGGCCGGGGTGGGGAGCTGTTTTTT	CASSYPLGRGGELFF
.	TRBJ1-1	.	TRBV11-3	TGTGCCAGCAATAAACAGGTGAACACTGAAGCTTTCTTT	CASNKQVNTEAFF
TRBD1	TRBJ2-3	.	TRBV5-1	TGCGCCAGCAGCTTGGCAAGGGACAGCTCGGCAGATACGCAGTATTTT	CASSLARDSSADTQYF